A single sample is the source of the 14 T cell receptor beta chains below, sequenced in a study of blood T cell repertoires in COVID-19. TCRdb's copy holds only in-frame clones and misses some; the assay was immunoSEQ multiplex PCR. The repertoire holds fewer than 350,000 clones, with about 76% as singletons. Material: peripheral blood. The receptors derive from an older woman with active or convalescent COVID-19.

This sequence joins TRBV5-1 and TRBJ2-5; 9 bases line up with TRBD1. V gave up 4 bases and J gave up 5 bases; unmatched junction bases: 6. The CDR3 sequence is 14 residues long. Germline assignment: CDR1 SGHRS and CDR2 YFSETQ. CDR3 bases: TGCGCCAGCAGCCCCTGGGGACAGGGTGAGACCCAGTACTTC. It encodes CASSPWGQGETQYF.

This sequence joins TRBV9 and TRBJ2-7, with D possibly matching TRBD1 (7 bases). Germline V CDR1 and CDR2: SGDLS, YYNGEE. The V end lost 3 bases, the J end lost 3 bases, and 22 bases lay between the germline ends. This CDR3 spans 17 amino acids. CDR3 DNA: TGTGCCAGCAGCGCCCGCCCCCTGGCAGGGGGGTTCTACGAGCAGTACTTC. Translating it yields CASSARPLAGGFYEQYF. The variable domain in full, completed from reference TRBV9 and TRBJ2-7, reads DSGVTQTPKHLITATGQRVTLRCSPRSGDLSVYWYQQSLDQGLQFLIQYYNGEERAKGNILERFSAQQFPDLHSELNLSSLELGDSALYFCASSARPLAGGFYEQYFGPGTRLTVT.

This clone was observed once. The DNA for the CDR3 is TGTGCCAGCAGCCAAGACAGTAGCAATCAGCCCCAGCATTTT. It translates to CASSQDSSNQPQHF. The chain is built from TRBV3-1 (or the pseudogene TRBV3-2) and TRBJ1-5; D is uncertain. Germline CDR1 and CDR2: LGHDT and YNNKEL (reference sequence). This CDR3 spans 14 amino acids. V gave up 0 bases and J gave up 0 bases, with 3 bases separating them.

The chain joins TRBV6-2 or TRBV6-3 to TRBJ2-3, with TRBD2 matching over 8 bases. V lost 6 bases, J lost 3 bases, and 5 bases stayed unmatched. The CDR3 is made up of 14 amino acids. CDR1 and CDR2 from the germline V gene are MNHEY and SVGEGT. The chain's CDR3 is CASSQRGWTDTQYF. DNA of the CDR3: TGTGCCAGCAGCCAGCGGGGGTGGACAGATACGCAGTATTTT.

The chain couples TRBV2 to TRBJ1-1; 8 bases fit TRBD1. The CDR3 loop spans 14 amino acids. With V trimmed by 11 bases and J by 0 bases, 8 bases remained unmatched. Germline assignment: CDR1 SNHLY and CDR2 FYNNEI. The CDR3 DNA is TGTGCCGGGAGACAGGGGCTCATGAACACTGAAGCTTTCTTT. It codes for CAGRQGLMNTEAFF. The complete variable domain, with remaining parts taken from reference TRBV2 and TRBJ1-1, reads EPEVTQTPSHQVTQMGQEVILRCVPISNHLYFYWYRQILGQKVEFLVSFYNNEISEKSEIFDDQFSVERPDGSNFTLKIRSTKLEDSAMYFCAGRQGLMNTEAFFGQGTRLTVV.

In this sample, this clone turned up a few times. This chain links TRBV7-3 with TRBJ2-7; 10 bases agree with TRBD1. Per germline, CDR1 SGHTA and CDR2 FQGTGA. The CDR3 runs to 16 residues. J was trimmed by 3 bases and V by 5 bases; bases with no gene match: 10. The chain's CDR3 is CASSQGARTGGYEQYF. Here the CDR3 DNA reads TGTGCCAGCAGCCAGGGGGCACGGACAGGGGGCTACGAGCAGTACTTC. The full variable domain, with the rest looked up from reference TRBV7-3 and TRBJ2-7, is GAGVSQTPSNKVTEKGKYVELRCDPISGHTALYWYRQSLGQGPEFLIYFQGTGAADDSGLPNDRFFAVRPEGSVSTLKIQRTERGDSAVYLCASSQGARTGGYEQYFGPGTRLTVT.

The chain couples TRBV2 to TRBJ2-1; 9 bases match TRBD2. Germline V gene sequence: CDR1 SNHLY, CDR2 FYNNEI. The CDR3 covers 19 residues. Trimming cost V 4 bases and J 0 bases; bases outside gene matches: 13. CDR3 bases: TGTGCCAGCAGTGCCAGGACTAGCGTTTTTCAAACCTCCTACAATGAGCAGTTCTTC. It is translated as CASSARTSVFQTSYNEQFF.

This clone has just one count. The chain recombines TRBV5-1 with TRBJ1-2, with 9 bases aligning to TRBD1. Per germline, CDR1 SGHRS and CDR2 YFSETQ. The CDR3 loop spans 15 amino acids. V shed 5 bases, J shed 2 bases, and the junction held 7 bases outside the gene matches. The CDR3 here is CASRGQGLTNYGYTF. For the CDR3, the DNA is TGCGCCAGCAGGGGACAGGGTTTGACGAACTATGGCTACACCTTC.

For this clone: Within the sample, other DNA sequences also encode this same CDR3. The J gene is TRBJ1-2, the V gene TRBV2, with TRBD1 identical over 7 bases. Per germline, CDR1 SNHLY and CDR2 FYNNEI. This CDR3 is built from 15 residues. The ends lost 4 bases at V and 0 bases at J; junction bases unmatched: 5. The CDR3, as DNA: TGTGCCAGCAGTGTGGGTACAGGGGCTAACTATGGCTACACCTTC. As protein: CASSVGTGANYGYTF.

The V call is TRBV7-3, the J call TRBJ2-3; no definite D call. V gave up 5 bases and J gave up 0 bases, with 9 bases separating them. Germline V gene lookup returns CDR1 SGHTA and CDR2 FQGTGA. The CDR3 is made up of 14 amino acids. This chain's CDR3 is CASSTLTSTDTQYF. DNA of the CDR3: TGTGCCAGCAGCACCCTTACTAGCACAGATACGCAGTATTTT.

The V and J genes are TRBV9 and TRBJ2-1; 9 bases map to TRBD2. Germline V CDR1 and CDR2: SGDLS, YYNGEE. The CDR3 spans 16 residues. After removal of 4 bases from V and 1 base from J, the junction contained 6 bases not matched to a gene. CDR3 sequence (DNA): TGTGCCAGCAGCCAGAGCGGGGGGAGATCCTACAATGAGCAGTTCTTC. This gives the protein CASSQSGGRSYNEQFF.

CDR3 amino acids: CASRSDWRGGREQFF. CDR3 DNA: TGTGCCAGCCGGTCGGACTGGCGGGGGGGCCGTGAGCAGTTCTTC. V is TRBV5-5 and J is TRBJ2-1; 9 bases are a match to TRBD2. CDR3 size: 15 residues. Trimming cost V 7 bases and J 9 bases; bases outside gene matches: 14. The germline V gene has CDR1 SGHKS and CDR2 YYEKEE (reference sequence).

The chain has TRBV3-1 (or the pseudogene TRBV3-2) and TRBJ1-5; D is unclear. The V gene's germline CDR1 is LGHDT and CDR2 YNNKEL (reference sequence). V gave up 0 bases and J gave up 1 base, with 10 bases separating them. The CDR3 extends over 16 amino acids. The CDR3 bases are TGTGCCAGCAGCCAAGATATGGCCGTAAGCAATCAGCCCCAGCATTTT. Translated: CASSQDMAVSNQPQHF.

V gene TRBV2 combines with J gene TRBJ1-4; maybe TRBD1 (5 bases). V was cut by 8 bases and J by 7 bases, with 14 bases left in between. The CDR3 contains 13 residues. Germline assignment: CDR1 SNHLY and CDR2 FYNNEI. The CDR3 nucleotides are TGTGCCAGCCTGCGGGGCCGGGGTGAAAAACTGTTTTTT. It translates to CASLRGRGEKLFF.